This TCR beta chain came from a study of tumor-infiltrating lymphocytes in oesophageal squamous cell carcinoma. From the PCR reads, TCRdb called clonotypes with MiXCR, one entry per CDR3 protein. The repertoire consists of roughly 13,000 distinct CDR3 sequences, with 46% occurring once and the leading ten covering approximately 46%. The V gene end was trimmed by 3 bases and the J gene end by 0 bases; junction bases not matched to a gene: 3. The CDR3 is 15 amino acids. This clonotype was seen ten or more times. The chain carries TRBV12-3 or TRBV12-4 and TRBJ2-3; the match to TRBD2 covers 7 bases. The receptor comes from a male donor with esophageal squamous cell carcinoma. The sequenced material came from blood. The CDR3 DNA is TGTGCCAGCAGTTTCGGGGGGTTTAGCACAGATACGCAGTATTTT. Protein sequence: CASSFGGFSTDTQYF.